Each of the 26 T cell receptor beta chains below was sequenced from the same sample in a study of T cells in Graves' hyperthyroidism and ophthalmopathy. RNA transcripts yielded amplified TCR beta CDR3 regions. The HTBI primer set drove a first-round RT-PCR of the TCR CDR3. TCRdb itself ran the multiplex PCR reads through MiXCR, one entry per CDR3 protein. Here the sample spans roughly 380,000 distinct CDR3 sequences, around 18% being singletons. Sequencing was carried out using blood. The receptors here all came from a woman in her forties with Graves' ophthalmopathy.

This clonotype showed up many times. V and J are TRBV27 and TRBJ1-5, with TRBD1 as a possible D gene (6 bases). The CDR3 totals 15 residues. The germline V gene has CDR1 MNHEY and CDR2 SMNVEV (reference sequence). Trimming stripped 5 bases from V and 5 bases from J, with 16 bases between. The CDR3 sequence is CASSPSDSRYQPQHF. In DNA, the CDR3 is TGTGCCAGCAGTCCCTCGGACAGCCGATATCAGCCCCAGCATTTT.

Note on this clonotype: One junction end disagrees with the germline gene, perhaps due to a read error. The rearrangement links TRBV19 to TRBJ2-5; tentative D call: TRBD2 (6 bases). Per the germline V gene, CDR1 is LNHDA and CDR2 is SQIVND (reference sequence). This CDR3 has 12 residues. This CDR3 is CASSTVRGTRYF. The CDR3 region has the DNA TGTGCCAGTTCCACAGTCCGCGGGACCCGGTACTTC.

This clonotype was detected many times. The gene calls are TRBV20-1 and TRBJ2-7; D uncertain. V was pared by 1 base and J by 4 bases, with 2 bases between. The CDR3 has 10 residues. From germline, CDR1 is DFQATT and CDR2 SNEGSKA (reference sequence). In DNA, the CDR3 is TGCAGTGCTAGAGGGTACGAGCAGTACTTC. Its protein is CSARGYEQYF.

The V and J genes are TRBV27 and TRBJ1-5; weak D call: TRBD1 (6 bases). CDR3 length: 13 amino acids. Trimming shortened V by 6 bases and J by 7 bases, and 13 bases separated the two germline ends. Germline loops: CDR1 MNHEY, CDR2 SMNVEV (reference sequence). CDR3 nucleotide sequence: TGTGCCAGCAGCCGACAGGTCGGCCAGCCCCAGCATTTT. Its translation is CASSRQVGQPQHF.

This clonotype was seen at least ten times. The chain combines TRBV30 with TRBJ2-7; 7 nucleotides align to TRBD1. CDR1 and CDR2 (germline): GTSNPN, SVGIG (reference sequence). The ends lost 5 bases at V and 7 bases at J; junction bases unmatched: 14. This CDR3 comprises 14 residues. The CDR3 spells CAWGTGTVLKEQYF. The CDR3 bases are TGTGCCTGGGGCACCGGGACAGTATTGAAAGAGCAGTACTTC.

This clonotype was recorded at least ten times. The rearrangement links TRBV19 to TRBJ1-1; 7 bases map to TRBD1. This CDR3 spans 14 amino acids. CDR1 is LNHDA, CDR2 SQIVND, per germline (reference sequence). V lost 6 bases to trimming and J lost 3 bases; unmatched junction nucleotides: 7. The CDR3 loop is CASRSQGGYTEAFF. The CDR3 DNA sequence: TGTGCCAGTAGATCCCAGGGGGGATACACTGAAGCTTTCTTT.

This clonotype was seen at least ten times. This may be a read error: a much more frequent sequence differs by one nucleotide. The rearrangement joins TRBV6-1 to TRBJ2-7; TRBD1 or TRBD2 may be the D gene (6 bases each). Germline V gives CDR1 MNHNS, CDR2 SASEGT. V lost 6 bases and J 8 bases, leaving 17 bases between the germline ends. This CDR3 region has 13 residues. The CDR3 nucleotides read TGTGCCAGCAGGACGGGAGCATGGGACAAGCAGTACTTC. Translation: CASRTGAWDKQYF.

This clonotype was counted at least ten times. V and J are TRBV7-2 and TRBJ2-7, with 12 nucleotides matching TRBD2. The germline V gene has CDR1 SGHTA and CDR2 FQGNSA. The CDR3 totals 14 residues. V was clipped by 5 bases and J by 2 bases; unmatched bases: 1. This CDR3 reads CASSRLAGAYEQYF. CDR3 bases: TGTGCCAGCAGCCGACTAGCGGGAGCCTACGAGCAGTACTTC.

This clonotype was detected ten times or more. The V and J genes are TRBV6-2 or TRBV6-3 and TRBJ1-5, with 7 bases fitting TRBD1. The junction had 9 bases not matched to a gene; V was cut back by 6 bases and J by 4 bases. CDR3 length equals 15 residues. Germline V lookup: CDR1 MNHEY, CDR2 SVGEGT. The CDR3 protein is CASSRTGTANQPQHF. The CDR3 region has the DNA TGTGCCAGCAGCCGCACCGGGACAGCAAATCAGCCCCAGCATTTT.

This clonotype was counted many times. The V and J genes are TRBV2 and TRBJ2-2; 10 nucleotides agree with TRBD1. The junction had 7 bases not matched to a gene; V was cut back by 4 bases and J by 5 bases. Germline V CDR1 and CDR2: SNHLY, FYNNEI. The CDR3 extends over 16 amino acids. The CDR3 reads CASSVDRGYRTGELFF. The CDR3 DNA sequence: TGTGCCAGCAGTGTGGACAGGGGGTATCGGACCGGGGAGCTGTTTTTT.

The sample holds many counts of this clonotype. This chain joins TRBV30 and TRBJ1-1; D is undetermined. Germline V gene sequence: CDR1 GTSNPN, CDR2 SVGIG (reference sequence). V was trimmed by 2 bases and J by 0 bases, leaving 10 bases between them. The CDR3 length is 14 residues. CDR3 region: CAWSSGRMNTEAFF. In DNA form, the CDR3 reads TGTGCCTGGAGTTCCGGCAGAATGAACACTGAAGCTTTCTTT.

There are many counts of this clonotype. The chain couples TRBV19 to TRBJ2-2; D remains ambiguous. The CDR3 totals 12 residues. The germline V gene has CDR1 LNHDA and CDR2 SQIVND (reference sequence). The ends were cut back, 3 bases at V and 7 bases at J, with 6 bases in the middle. In nucleotides, the CDR3 is TGTGCCAGTAGTATTACACGCGGGGAGCTGTTTTTT. This sequence encodes CASSITRGELFF.

This clonotype has ten or more counts. The rearrangement links TRBV12-3 or TRBV12-4 to TRBJ1-1; D is undetermined. Deletions cut 1 base from V and 1 base from J, with 10 bases between. This CDR3 has 15 amino acids. CDR3 loop: CASSLGRVANTEAFF. The CDR3 DNA follows: TGTGCCAGCAGTTTAGGTCGGGTGGCGAACACTGAAGCTTTCTTT.

This clonotype was picked up many times. V and J are TRBV19 and TRBJ1-1; D not certain. Trimming shortened V by 3 bases and J by 4 bases, and 15 bases separated the two germline ends. Germline V lookup: CDR1 LNHDA, CDR2 SQIVND (reference sequence). This CDR3 is built from 15 residues. CDR3 bases: TGTGCCAGTAGTATTTCGTGGCCGGGAGTCACTGAAGCTTTCTTT. This encodes CASSISWPGVTEAFF.

This clonotype was picked up many times. The chain couples TRBV28 to TRBJ1-3; D remains ambiguous. The CDR3 sequence is 14 residues long. The germline V and J ends were trimmed by 2 bases and 5 bases, with 10 bases remaining between them. In germline, CDR1 is MDHEN, CDR2 SYDVKM. DNA for the CDR3: TGTGCCAGCAGTTTAGGGGATTCTCGAAACACCATATATTTT. Its translation is CASSLGDSRNTIYF.

Turning to this clonotype: A much larger clone lies a single base off, so this may be a read error. Since no conserved phenylalanine or tryptophan closes the CDR3, a read error is the likely cause. V usage is TRBV4-1 and J usage is TRBJ1-1; TRBD1 aligns across 8 bases. The CDR3 loop spans 17 amino acids. Per the germline V gene, CDR1 is MGHRA and CDR2 is YSYEKL. V trimming: 5 bases; J trimming: 2 bases; junction bases outside the gene matches: 13. The CDR3: CASSSEGQGAFNTEAFL. The CDR3 DNA reads as TGCGCCAGCAGCTCCGAGGGCCAGGGGGCCTTTAACACTGAAGCTTTCCTT.

To note about this clonotype: At one boundary the junction diverges from the germline segment, which might be a read error. The chain recombines TRBV6-5 with TRBJ2-7; TRBD1 is a possible D gene (6 bases). The CDR3 runs to 15 residues. CDR1 MNHEY and CDR2 SVGAGI come from the germline V gene. CDR3 sequence reads: CTSSYARDTSYEQYF. CDR3 DNA: TGTACCAGCAGTTACGCCCGGGACACCTCCTACGAGCAGTACTTC.

In this sample, this clonotype turned up many times. The J gene is TRBJ1-3, the V gene TRBV29-1; D gene unclear. The ends were cut back, 0 bases at V and 0 bases at J, with 6 bases in the middle. Germline loops: CDR1 SQVTM, CDR2 ANQGSEA. The CDR3 sequence is 14 residues long. The CDR3 DNA follows: TGCAGCGTTGAAGATACGGACTCTGGAAACACCATATATTTT. This gives the protein CSVEDTDSGNTIYF.

Note on this clonotype: One end of the junction varies from germline; a read error may be responsible. The chain has TRBV12-3 or TRBV12-4 and TRBJ2-5, with 9 positions matching TRBD1. CDR3 size: 14 residues. The CDR3 reads CASTRDRVQETQYF. For the CDR3, the DNA is TGTGCCAGCACCAGGGACAGGGTGCAGGAGACCCAGTATTTC.

This clonotype was counted many times. The V gene is TRBV19, the J gene TRBJ1-1; tentative D call: TRBD1 (5 bases). Trimming took off 6 bases at V and 3 bases at J, with 11 bases between the two ends. The CDR3 runs to 13 residues. CDR1 is LNHDA, CDR2 SQIVND, per germline (reference sequence). CDR3 amino acids: CASRRGPDTEAFF. DNA of the CDR3: TGTGCCAGTAGAAGGGGTCCGGACACTGAAGCTTTCTTT.

This clonotype was counted at least ten times. V gene TRBV6-5 combines with J gene TRBJ2-7, with D perhaps matching TRBD1 (5 bases). The CDR3 extends over 13 amino acids. Germline CDR1 and CDR2: MNHEY and SVGAGI. V lost 4 bases and J lost 6, with 13 bases in between. CDR3 region: CASSWGTEVEQYF. DNA of the CDR3: TGTGCCAGCAGTTGGGGCACAGAAGTCGAGCAGTACTTC.

This clonotype occurred many times. The chain has TRBV6-2 or TRBV6-3 and TRBJ2-2; the D is unclear. This CDR3 comprises 14 residues. CDR1 MNHEY and CDR2 SVGEGT come from the germline V gene. V lost 7 bases to trimming and J lost 4 bases, with 13 bases between them. CDR3 residues: CASTSTRLTGELFF. CDR3 in DNA: TGTGCCAGCACCTCGACGAGACTCACCGGGGAGCTGTTTTTT.

This clonotype has a count of ten or more. The chain carries TRBV27 and TRBJ1-1; D not resolved. The CDR3 covers 15 residues. The germline V gene encodes CDR1 MNHEY and CDR2 SMNVEV (reference sequence). V lost 5 bases to trimming and J lost 1 base, with 14 bases between them. The CDR3 sequence is CASSSPGEPNTEAFF. The CDR3 DNA sequence: TGTGCCAGCAGTAGCCCCGGGGAGCCGAACACTGAAGCTTTCTTT.

There are many counts of this clonotype. V usage is TRBV20-1 and J usage is TRBJ1-2; unclear D gene. Germline-derived CDR1 and CDR2 are DFQATT and SNEGSKA (reference sequence). The CDR3 contains 12 residues. Trimming stripped 4 bases from V and 8 bases from J, with 14 bases between. The DNA for the CDR3 is TGCAGTGCTACTACCCTCACGGACGGCTACACCTTC. It translates to CSATTLTDGYTF.

This clonotype has a count of ten or more. This chain links TRBV7-9 with TRBJ1-1; 9 nucleotides align to TRBD1. The CDR3 spans 15 residues. J lost 1 base, V lost 3 bases, and 3 bases had no gene match. Germline CDR1 SEHNR, CDR2 FQNEAQ (reference sequence). CDR3 coding DNA: TGTGCCAGCAGCTTTCGACAGGGGGAGAACACTGAAGCTTTCTTT. Translated, it gives CASSFRQGENTEAFF.

The table lists this clonotype with many counts. The chain employs TRBV19 and TRBJ1-5; D is perhaps TRBD1 (6 bases). The CDR3 covers 13 residues. V was trimmed by 6 bases and J by 4 bases, leaving 10 bases between them. Per the germline V gene, CDR1 is LNHDA and CDR2 is SQIVND (reference sequence). CDR3 bases: TGTGCCAGTAGAAGGACAGTGAATCAGCCCCAGCATTTT. Its protein is CASRRTVNQPQHF. Together with reference TRBV19 and TRBJ1-5, the CDR3 gives the full variable domain: DGGITQSPKYLFRKEGQNVTLSCEQNLNHDAMYWYRQDPGQGLRLIYYSQIVNDFQKGDIAEGYSVSREKKESFPLTVTSAQKNPTAFYLCASRRTVNQPQHFGDGTRLSIL.